Given below is one T cell receptor beta chain in context. The data are from a study of graft-versus-host responses after intestinal transplantation. The J segment lost 8 bases and the V segment lost 5 bases, leaving 13 bases of the junction unmatched. From germline, CDR1 is MRHNA and CDR2 SNTAGT. The CDR3 length is 16 residues. Measured with immunoSEQ multiplex PCR; TCRdb has only the in-frame clones, and not every one. Among about 98,000 clones listed, around 88% were seen once. The clonotype originates from a human patient who received an intestinal transplant, so some T cells may come from the graft donor. This rearrangement joins TRBV6-4 to TRBJ2-1, with TRBD1 matching 9 bases. The specimen was PBMCs, collected 255 days after intestinal transplant. The CDR3 spells CASSPSGDRVVDEQFF. The CDR3 nucleotides read TGTGCCAGCAGTCCCTCTGGGGACAGGGTTGTGGATGAGCAGTTCTTC.